This T cell receptor beta chain was sequenced for a study of vaccination effects on CD4 cells after COVID-19. With the ViraFEST assay, the study expanded antigen-specific CD4+ T cells using viral peptide pools, then sequenced them. With 9 to 11 days of culture completed, CD4+ T cells were isolated. Each participant received a vaccine that was either BNT162b2 or mRNA-1273, given as two doses. To note about this clone: Its target is not known.

Germline-derived CDR1 and CDR2 are MNHEY and SVGAGI. Trimming took 4 bases from V and 10 from J, leaving 11 bases between them. The CDR3 is 13 residues long. The repertoire was sequenced with immunoSEQ multiplex PCR; TCRdb's copy has only in-frame clones and lacks some. This sample has fewer than 85,000 clones; about 80% occur once, and the top ten carry 0.95%. This receptor was taken from a human donor who received a COVID-19 vaccine. V and J are TRBV6-5 and TRBJ1-6; no clear D. The specimen was CD4+ T cells from PBMCs cultured with HCoV-OC43 spike peptides, collected after COVID-19 vaccination. Stated subset: HCoV-OC43 spike overlapping peptide pool stimulation. The CDR3 nucleotides read TGTGCCAGCAGTTTGGAGGTCGTGTCACCCCTCCACTTT. Translation gives CASSLEVVSPLHF.